This entry lists 14 T cell receptor beta chains sequenced from one sample in a study of OX40 agonist ivuxolimab in advanced cancers. The protocol was immunoSEQ multiplex PCR, while the TCRdb copy is restricted to in-frame clones and leaves out a portion. The sample carries some 98,000 clones, roughly 91% recorded once. The source was CD4+ or CD8+ T cells sorted from blood, collected in a trial of the OX40 agonist ivuxolimab. These receptors all stem from an adult with an advanced solid tumor such as melanoma, head and neck, liver or kidney cancer.

The CDR3 spells CATSRDPSANEKLFF. CDR3 nucleotides: TGTGCCACCAGCAGAGATCCCAGCGCTAATGAAAAACTGTTTTTT. This rearrangement joins TRBV15 to TRBJ1-4; D not certain. The germline V gene has CDR1 LNHNV and CDR2 YYDKDF (reference sequence). This CDR3 has 15 residues. V was cut by 0 bases and J by 3 bases, with 8 bases left in between. Full variable domain (remainder filled in from reference TRBV15 and TRBJ1-4): DAMVIQNPRYQVTQFGKPVTLSCSQTLNHNVMYWYQQKSSQAPKLLFHYYDKDFNNEADTPDNFQSRRPNTSFCFLDIRSPGLGDTAMYLCATSRDPSANEKLFFGSGTQLSVL.

The CDR3 DNA is TGTGCCAGCAGCGTTACAGGGACGGAAAAACTGTTTTTT. Its protein product is CASSVTGTEKLFF. V and J are TRBV9 and TRBJ1-4, with D tentatively TRBD1 (6 bases). CDR3 length: 13 residues. V lost 2 bases to trimming and J lost 8 bases, with 10 bases between them. Germline V gene data show CDR1 as SGDLS and CDR2 as YYNGEE.

This CDR3 reads CASSFWTGRGYTF. As DNA, the CDR3 is TGTGCCAGCAGCTTTTGGACAGGAAGGGGCTACACCTTC. V gene TRBV5-4 combines with J gene TRBJ1-2; 7 bases line up with TRBD1. This CDR3 spans 13 amino acids. CDR1 is SGHNT, CDR2 YYREEE, per germline (reference sequence). Trimming at V came to 2 bases and at J to 8 bases, leaving 6 bases not matched to a gene.

In its sample, this clone was seen once. This chain connects TRBV13 to TRBJ2-5, with TRBD1 as a possible D gene (6 bases). This CDR3 spans 14 amino acids. The germline V and J ends were trimmed by 1 base and 8 bases, with 14 bases remaining between them. Germline CDR1 PRHDT, CDR2 FYEKMQ (reference sequence). In DNA form, the CDR3 reads TGTGCCAGCAGCTTAGCCGGACAGCCTGCAACCCAGTACTTC. Its translation: CASSLAGQPATQYF.

The chain carries TRBV4-2 and TRBJ2-1, with 7 bases aligning to TRBD2. Germline CDR1 is LGHNA and CDR2 is YNFKEQ. This CDR3 spans 15 amino acids. With 0 bases clipped from V and 8 bases from J, the junction kept 7 bases outside the gene matches. The CDR3 sequence is CASSQDFGRSYEQFF. CDR3 DNA sequence: TGTGCCAGCAGCCAAGATTTCGGGAGGTCCTATGAGCAGTTCTTC.

The chain carries TRBV4-3 and TRBJ2-3; tentatively, D is TRBD2 (5 bases). Germline CDR1 is LGHNA and CDR2 is YSLEER. CDR3 length equals 16 residues. The V gene lost 0 bases and the J gene lost 7 bases, with 17 bases spanning the gap. The CDR3 DNA reads TGCGCCAGCAGCCAAGAGGGGAGCGGAATCAAATATACGCAGTATTTT. It codes for CASSQEGSGIKYTQYF.

This sequence joins TRBV9 and TRBJ2-5; D unresolved. The CDR3 loop spans 16 amino acids. Trimming took off 0 bases at V and 1 base at J, with 13 bases between the two ends. Per the germline V gene, CDR1 is SGDLS and CDR2 is YYNGEE. CDR3 DNA sequence: TGTGCCAGCAGCGTAGCTTGGGCGGCAGCCCAAGAGACCCAGTACTTC. As protein: CASSVAWAAAQETQYF.

V gene TRBV28 combines with J gene TRBJ2-7; 7 bases align to TRBD1. This CDR3 is 14 amino acids long. CDR1 and CDR2 from the germline V gene are MDHEN and SYDVKM. V shed 5 bases, J shed 3 bases, and the junction held 7 bases outside the gene matches. For the CDR3, the DNA is TGTGCCAGCAGTCCAAGGACAGGACACTACGAGCAGTACTTC. As protein: CASSPRTGHYEQYF.

The chain recombines TRBV19 with TRBJ2-2; D gene ambiguous. The CDR3 covers 15 residues. The V end was cut by 2 bases, the J end by 2 bases, with 9 bases between. Germline-derived CDR1 and CDR2 are LNHDA and SQIVND (reference sequence). CDR3 in DNA: TGTGCCAGTAGTATATCGCACACAAACACCGGGGAGCTGTTTTTT. It codes for CASSISHTNTGELFF.

This clone was seen a single time. The chain has TRBV13 and TRBJ2-2, with D unclear. V lost 5 bases and J 6 bases, leaving 7 bases between the germline ends. This CDR3 has 12 amino acids. CDR1 is PRHDT, CDR2 FYEKMQ, per germline (reference sequence). CDR3: CASSLVPGELFF. CDR3 bases: TGTGCCAGCAGCCTTGTTCCCGGGGAGCTGTTTTTT.

Points on this clone: The junction departs from germline at one end; a sequencing error may be responsible. The V gene is TRBV4-2, the J gene TRBJ1-1; TRBD1 matches 7 bases. The germline gives CDR1 LGHNA, CDR2 YNFKEQ. The CDR3 is 12 residues long. For the CDR3, the DNA is TGTGCCAGCAGCCTAGGGGACAGCCGATCTACCTTT. Amino acid sequence: CASSLGDSRSTF.

This clone turned up a few times. V gene TRBV6-5 combines with J gene TRBJ1-1; 10 bases agree with TRBD1. The J segment lost 8 bases and the V segment lost 6 bases, leaving 9 bases of the junction unmatched. Germline CDR1 MNHEY, CDR2 SVGAGI. CDR3 length: 14 amino acids. The CDR3 spells CASSRTGGTIEAFF. The CDR3 coding sequence is TGTGCCAGCAGCCGGACAGGGGGGACTATAGAAGCTTTCTTT.

This clone was found once. The V gene is TRBV5-1, the J gene TRBJ2-2; D might be TRBD2 (6 bases). The CDR3 length is 15 residues. CDR1 and CDR2 from the germline V gene are SGHRS and YFSETQ. V lost 4 bases, J lost 4 bases, and 14 bases lay in between. CDR3 DNA: TGCGCCAGCAGCGGCGGGACTTCGGGCACCGGGGAGCTGTTTTTT. Amino acid sequence: CASSGGTSGTGELFF.

The chain carries TRBV9 and TRBJ2-3, with TRBD2 matching over 10 bases. The germline CDR1 and CDR2 sequences are SGDLS and YYNGEE. The CDR3 is 14 residues long. The V and J ends lost 4 bases and 5 bases, in that order; junction bases with no gene match: 4. CDR3: CASSTRTSGDTQYF. DNA for the CDR3: TGTGCCAGCAGCACCAGGACTAGCGGAGATACGCAGTATTTT.